The 9 T cell receptor beta chains given below trace back to one sample, sequenced in a study of blood T cells in healthy people across ages. The second PCR ran 7 to 11 cycles with a sample-barcoded 5' primer and J-beta primers. TCRdb re-called the 5' RACE reads through MiXCR, storing one row per CDR3 protein. The sample includes 1.5 million to 2 million distinct CDR3 sequences, about 50% of them seen just once. Sequenced: blood. These receptors were taken from a middle-aged woman in good health.

V usage is TRBV5-1 and J usage is TRBJ2-5; D is uncertain. In germline, CDR1 is SGHRS, CDR2 YFSETQ. The CDR3 is made up of 14 amino acids. V was clipped by 0 bases and J by 1 base, with 7 bases between them. The CDR3 DNA reads as TGCGCCAGCAGCTTGGTTTACAGCCAAGAGACCCAGTACTTC. Residues: CASSLVYSQETQYF. Variable domain in full (rest from reference TRBV5-1 and TRBJ2-5): KAGVTQTPRYLIKTRGQQVTLSCSPISGHRSVSWYQQTPGQGLQFLFEYFSETQRNKGNFPGRFSGRQFSNSRSEMNVSTLELGDSALYLCASSLVYSQETQYFGPGTRLLVL.

This clonotype has just a few counts. V usage is TRBV10-3 and J usage is TRBJ2-5; 9 nucleotides match TRBD1. The length of the CDR3 is 16 residues. The germline V gene has CDR1 ENHRY and CDR2 SYGVKD. V lost 6 bases and J lost 3; bases outside the gene matches: 11. The DNA for the CDR3 is TGTGCCATCAGCGCCGCACGGGACAGGGAGGAAGAGACCCAGTACTTC. This translates into CAISAARDREEETQYF.

The table lists this clonotype with a few counts. This chain uses TRBV12-3 or TRBV12-4 with TRBJ1-6, with D possibly being TRBD1 (6 bases). V lost 6 bases and J lost 8, with 17 bases in between. This CDR3 has 15 amino acids. The DNA for the CDR3 is TGTGCCAGCAGCCGTCGACAGGCGACTCATTCACCCCTCCACTTT. Amino acids: CASSRRQATHSPLHF.

This chain uses TRBV12-3 or TRBV12-4 with TRBJ1-6; TRBD1 is a possible D gene (5 bases). Trimming removed 0 bases from V and 7 bases from J, with 13 bases in between. There are 16 residues in the CDR3. CDR3 nucleotides: TGTGCCAGCAGTTTAGCGCGGGCAGGGAGGAATTCACCCCTCCACTTT. As protein: CASSLARAGRNSPLHF.

This clonotype has more than one count but fewer than ten. The rearrangement joins TRBV6-6 to TRBJ2-7, with 8 bases lining up with TRBD1. In germline, CDR1 is MNHNY, CDR2 SVGAGI (reference sequence). The CDR3 is 14 residues long. Trimming took 2 bases from V and 5 from J; bases not matched to a gene: 5. The CDR3 DNA follows: TGTGCCAGCAGTTACGCGGACAGGGACCACGAGCAGTACTTC. It codes for CASSYADRDHEQYF.

The chain couples TRBV12-3 or TRBV12-4 to TRBJ1-1; TRBD1 aligns across 9 bases. This CDR3 comprises 15 residues. V lost 7 bases and J lost 0; bases outside the gene matches: 6. CDR3 sequence: CASKETGGMNTEAFF. The CDR3 bases are TGTGCCAGCAAGGAGACAGGGGGTATGAACACTGAAGCTTTCTTT.

This clonotype was counted a few times. The chain is built from TRBV20-1 and TRBJ1-5; TRBD1 might be the D (6 bases). The CDR3 consists of 14 residues. Germline CDR1 DFQATT, CDR2 SNEGSKA (reference sequence). Trimming removed 5 bases from V and 2 bases from J, with 13 bases in between. In nucleotides, the CDR3 is TGCAGTGCTGGCAGGGGCGGCGGCAATCAGCCCCAGCATTTT. Amino acids: CSAGRGGGNQPQHF.

This chain uses TRBV20-1 with TRBJ2-1; 10 nucleotides match TRBD1. Germline values: CDR1 DFQATT, CDR2 SNEGSKA (reference sequence). J gave up 13 bases and V 6 bases, and 9 bases lay outside the gene matches. This CDR3 comprises 12 residues. Here the CDR3 reads CSARQGARVQFF. CDR3 sequence (DNA): TGCAGTGCAAGACAGGGGGCAAGGGTACAGTTCTTC.

This chain joins TRBV6-1 and TRBJ2-1; TRBD2 might be the D (6 bases). The J call could be wrong; TRBJ2-7 is a better fit for the DNA end. Germline assignment: CDR1 MNHNS and CDR2 SASEGT. This CDR3 comprises 18 residues. CDR3 coding DNA: TGTGCCAGCAGTGAAGCGCACGAAATGGAGGGGCTCTACAATGAGCAGTACTTC. Translating it yields CASSEAHEMEGLYNEQYF.